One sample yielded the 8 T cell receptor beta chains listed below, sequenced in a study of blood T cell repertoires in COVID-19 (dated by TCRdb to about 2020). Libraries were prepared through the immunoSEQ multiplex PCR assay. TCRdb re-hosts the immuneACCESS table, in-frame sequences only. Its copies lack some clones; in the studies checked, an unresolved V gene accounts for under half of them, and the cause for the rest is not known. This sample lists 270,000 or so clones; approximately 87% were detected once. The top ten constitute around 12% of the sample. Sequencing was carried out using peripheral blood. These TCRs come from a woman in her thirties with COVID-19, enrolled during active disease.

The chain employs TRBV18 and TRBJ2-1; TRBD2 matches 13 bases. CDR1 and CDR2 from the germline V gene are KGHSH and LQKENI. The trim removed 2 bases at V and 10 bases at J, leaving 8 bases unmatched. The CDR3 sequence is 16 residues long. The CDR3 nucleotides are TGTGCCAGCTCACCAATGGGACTAGCGGGGAACGGAGAGCAGTTCTTC. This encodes CASSPMGLAGNGEQFF.

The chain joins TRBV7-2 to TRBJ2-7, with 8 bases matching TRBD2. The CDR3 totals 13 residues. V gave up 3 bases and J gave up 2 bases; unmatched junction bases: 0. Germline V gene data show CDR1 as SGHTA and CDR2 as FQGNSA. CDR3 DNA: TGTGCCAGCAGCTTGGGACTAGCCTACGAGCAGTACTTC. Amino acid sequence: CASSLGLAYEQYF.

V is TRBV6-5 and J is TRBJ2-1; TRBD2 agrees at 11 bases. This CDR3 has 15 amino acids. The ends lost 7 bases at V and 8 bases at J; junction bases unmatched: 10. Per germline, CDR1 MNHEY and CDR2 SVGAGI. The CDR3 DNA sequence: TGTGCCAGCACTTTGGGGACTAGCGGTAGGGATGAGCAGTTCTTC. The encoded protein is CASTLGTSGRDEQFF.

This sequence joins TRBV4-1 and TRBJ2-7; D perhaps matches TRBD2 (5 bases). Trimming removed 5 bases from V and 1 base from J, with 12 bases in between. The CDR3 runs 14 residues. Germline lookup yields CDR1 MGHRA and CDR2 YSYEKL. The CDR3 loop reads CASSAGRGSYEQYF. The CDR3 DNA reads TGCGCCAGCAGCGCTGGTCGGGGATCCTACGAGCAGTACTTC.

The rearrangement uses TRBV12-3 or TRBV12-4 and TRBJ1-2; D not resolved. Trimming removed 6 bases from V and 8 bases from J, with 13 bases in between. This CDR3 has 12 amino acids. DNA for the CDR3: TGTGCCAGCAGGCCCGGTAGCCGGGGCTACACCTTC. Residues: CASRPGSRGYTF.

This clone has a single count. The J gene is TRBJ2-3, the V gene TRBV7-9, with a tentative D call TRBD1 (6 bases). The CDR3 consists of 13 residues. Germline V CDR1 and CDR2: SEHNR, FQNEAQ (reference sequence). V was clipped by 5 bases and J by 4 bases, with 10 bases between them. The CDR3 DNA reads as TGTGCCAGCAGCCCCAGGGGATCAGATACGCAGTATTTT. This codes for CASSPRGSDTQYF.

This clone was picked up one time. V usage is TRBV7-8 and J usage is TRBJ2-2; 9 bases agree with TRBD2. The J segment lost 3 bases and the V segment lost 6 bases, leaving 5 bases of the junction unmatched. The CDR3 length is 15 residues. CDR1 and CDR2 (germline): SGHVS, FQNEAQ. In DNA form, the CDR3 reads TGTGCCAGCAGTCGCAGACTAGCGGACACCGGGGAGCTGTTTTTT. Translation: CASSRRLADTGELFF.

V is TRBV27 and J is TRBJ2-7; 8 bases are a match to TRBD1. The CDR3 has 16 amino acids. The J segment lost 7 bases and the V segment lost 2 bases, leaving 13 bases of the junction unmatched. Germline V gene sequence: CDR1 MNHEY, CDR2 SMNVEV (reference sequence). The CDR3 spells CASSLQGAVGPGEQYF. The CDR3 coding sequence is TGTGCCAGCAGTTTACAGGGGGCGGTCGGCCCAGGGGAGCAGTACTTC.